The present TCR beta chain was sequenced within a study of blood T cells in healthy people across ages. Study-wide results and limits: The unknown donor CMV status may have confounded expanded clonotype changes.

Per individual sample, total RNA of at least 5 micrograms was extracted. Primed by a sample-barcoded 5' primer and a J-beta primer mix, a second PCR proceeded for about 7 to 12 cycles. One entry per CDR3 protein results from TCRdb running MiXCR on the 5' RACE reads. The sample shows just over 800,000 distinct CDR3 sequences, approximately 67% of them seen only once. To note about this clonotype: Its antigen is still unknown.

This CDR3 spans 15 amino acids. Unmatched junction bases numbered 10, after V lost 7 bases and J lost 1 base. Germline loops: CDR1 MNHEY, CDR2 SMNVEV (reference sequence). The sequenced material came from blood. The TCR sequence derives from a man aged 30 to 45 in good health. The rearrangement joins TRBV27 to TRBJ2-7, with 7 bases identical to TRBD2. In nucleotides, the CDR3 is TGTGCCAGCACCTCGACAGCGGGACGGTCCTACGAGCAGTACTTC. Its protein product is CASTSTAGRSYEQYF.